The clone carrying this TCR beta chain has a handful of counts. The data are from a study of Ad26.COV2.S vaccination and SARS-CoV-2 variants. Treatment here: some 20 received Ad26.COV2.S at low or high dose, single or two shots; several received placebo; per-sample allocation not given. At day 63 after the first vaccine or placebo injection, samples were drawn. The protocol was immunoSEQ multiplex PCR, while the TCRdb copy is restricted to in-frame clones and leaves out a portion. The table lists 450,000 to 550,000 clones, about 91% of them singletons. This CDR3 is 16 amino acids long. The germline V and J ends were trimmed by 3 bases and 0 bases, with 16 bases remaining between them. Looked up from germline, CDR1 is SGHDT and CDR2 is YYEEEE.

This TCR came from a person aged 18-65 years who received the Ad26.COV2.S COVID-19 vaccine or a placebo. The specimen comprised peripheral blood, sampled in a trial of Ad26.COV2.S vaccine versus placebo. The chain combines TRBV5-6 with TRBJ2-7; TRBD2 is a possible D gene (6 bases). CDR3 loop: CASSWGGGVSSYEQYF. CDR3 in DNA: TGTGCCAGCAGCTGGGGAGGAGGGGTCAGCTCCTACGAGCAGTACTTC.